The 2 T cell receptor beta chains below were found in one sample sequenced in a study of T cells in Graves' hyperthyroidism and ophthalmopathy. Amplified regions were TCR beta CDR3 sequences from RNA transcripts. Primed by the HTBI set, a first-round RT-PCR was run on the TCR CDR3. One entry per CDR3 protein, called by TCRdb with MiXCR from the multiplex PCR reads. The repertoire holds 130,000 or so distinct CDR3 sequences, with 22% as singletons. The sequenced sample was blood. These receptors came from a woman aged 45-60 years with Graves' hyperthyroidism that later progressed to Graves' ophthalmopathy.

The chain uses TRBV12-3 or TRBV12-4 and TRBJ2-4; 8 bases line up with TRBD1. CDR3 size: 14 residues. V shed 4 bases, J shed 3 bases, and the junction held 2 bases outside the gene matches. CDR3: CASSSDRGKNIQYF. DNA for the CDR3: TGTGCCAGCAGTTCCGACAGGGGCAAAAACATTCAGTACTTC.

This clonotype was counted ten times or more. The V gene is TRBV30, the J gene TRBJ1-5; D unresolved. The germline CDR1 and CDR2 sequences are GTSNPN and SVGIG (reference sequence). Trimming left V 2 bases short and J 0 bases short, with 2 bases between. The CDR3 contains 12 residues. CDR3 nucleotides: TGTGCCTGGAGTTCTAGCAATCAGCCCCAGCATTTT. Translation gives CAWSSSNQPQHF.